One sample yielded the 30 T cell receptor beta chains listed below, sequenced in a study of blood T cell repertoires in COVID-19. Sequenced by immunoSEQ multiplex PCR; TCRdb stores in-frame clones only, minus some. Of roughly 260,000 clones listed, more than 75% are singletons. Material: peripheral blood. The receptors stem from a woman between 50 and 59 years old with acute or convalescent COVID-19.

The genes are TRBV9 and TRBJ1-1; a possible D gene is TRBD1 (5 bases). Germline V gene data show CDR1 as SGDLS and CDR2 as YYNGEE. V dropped 4 bases and J dropped 11 bases, with 21 bases sitting between them. The CDR3 extends over 14 amino acids. The CDR3 reads CASSPRRGGKVAFF. The CDR3, as DNA: TGTGCCAGCAGCCCCCGAAGGGGTGGTAAGGTCGCTTTCTTT.

This chain's CDR3 is CASSNTGTEEKLFF. In DNA, the CDR3 is TGTGCCAGCAGCAACACCGGGACAGAAGAAAAACTGTTTTTT. V and J are TRBV28 and TRBJ1-4; 7 nucleotides agree with TRBD1. This CDR3 is built from 14 residues. V trimming: 6 bases; J trimming: 8 bases; junction bases outside the gene matches: 9. Germline CDR1 and CDR2: MDHEN and SYDVKM. The variable domain in full, with the rest retrieved from reference TRBV28 and TRBJ1-4, is DVKVTQSSRYLVKRTGEKVFLECVQDMDHENMFWYRQDPGLGLRLIYFSYDVKMKEKGDIPEGYSVSREKKERFSLILESASTNQTSMYLCASSNTGTEEKLFFGSGTQLSVL.

The chain uses TRBV2 and TRBJ2-2, with TRBD1 identical over 11 bases. V lost 3 bases and J lost 2; bases outside the gene matches: 5. This CDR3 has 17 amino acids. CDR1 is SNHLY and CDR2 is FYNNEI in the germline V gene. In DNA, the CDR3 is TGTGCCAGCAGTGATTCAAGGACAGGGGGCAACACCGGGGAGCTGTTTTTT. Translation gives CASSDSRTGGNTGELFF.

There are a few counts of this clone. The chain uses TRBV5-4 and TRBJ2-3; 7 positions match TRBD2. The CDR3 totals 14 residues. Germline V gene data show CDR1 as SGHNT and CDR2 as YYREEE (reference sequence). The V gene end was trimmed by 6 bases and the J gene end by 3 bases; junction bases not matched to a gene: 7. The CDR3 reads CASTWGGVTDTQYF. The CDR3, as DNA: TGTGCCAGCACCTGGGGGGGGGTAACAGATACGCAGTATTTT. Looking up the rest from reference TRBV5-4 and TRBJ2-3 gives the full variable domain: ETGVTQSPTHLIKTRGQQVTLRCSSQSGHNTVSWYQQALGQGPQFIFQYYREEENGRGNFPPRFSGLQFPNYSSELNVNALELDDSALYLCASTWGGVTDTQYFGPGTRLTVL.

This chain connects TRBV4-3 to TRBJ1-2; D not certain. V lost 0 bases and J 2 bases, leaving 10 bases between the germline ends. The CDR3 is 15 amino acids. Germline-derived CDR1 and CDR2 are LGHNA and YSLEER. In nucleotides, the CDR3 is TGCGCCAGCAGCCAAGACGCGGGCGGGAACTATGGCTACACCTTC. This gives the protein CASSQDAGGNYGYTF.

The chain links TRBV15 to TRBJ1-3; maybe TRBD1 (6 bases). V dropped 3 bases and J dropped 4 bases, with 7 bases sitting between them. Germline V CDR1 and CDR2: LNHNV, YYDKDF (reference sequence). The CDR3 runs to 13 residues. The CDR3 nucleotides read TGTGCCACCAGCAGCGACAGGGGAAACACCATATATTTT. This codes for CATSSDRGNTIYF. Using reference TRBV15 and TRBJ1-3 for the parts outside the CDR3, the full variable domain is DAMVIQNPRYQVTQFGKPVTLSCSQTLNHNVMYWYQQKSSQAPKLLFHYYDKDFNNEADTPDNFQSRRPNTSFCFLDIRSPGLGDTAMYLCATSSDRGNTIYFGEGSWLTVV.

The V call is TRBV2, the J call TRBJ2-2; 8 positions match TRBD2. CDR3 length: 16 amino acids. Germline-derived CDR1 and CDR2 are SNHLY and FYNNEI. J lost 4 bases, V lost 7 bases, and 11 bases had no gene match. The CDR3 is CASKLLAGLGTGELFF. As DNA, the CDR3 is TGTGCCAGCAAGCTATTAGCGGGACTGGGCACCGGGGAGCTGTTTTTT.

V usage is TRBV7-8 and J usage is TRBJ1-2; D might be TRBD1 (5 bases). Germline-derived CDR1 and CDR2 are SGHVS and FQNEAQ. V shed 4 bases and J shed 0 bases, with 9 bases lying between them. This CDR3 spans 14 amino acids. Here the CDR3 DNA reads TGTGCCAGCAGCTCCAGGGAAGCTAACTATGGCTACACCTTC. This encodes CASSSREANYGYTF.

This clone was observed a single time. V and J are TRBV4-2 and TRBJ2-7, with TRBD2 as a possible D gene (6 bases). CDR1 is LGHNA and CDR2 is YNFKEQ in the germline V gene. CDR3 length: 15 amino acids. V gave up 2 bases and J gave up 5 bases, with 16 bases separating them. CDR3 protein: CASSQLTGRRNEQYF. In nucleotides, the CDR3 is TGTGCCAGCAGCCAACTCACGGGGAGGAGGAACGAGCAGTACTTC.

V gene TRBV5-1 combines with J gene TRBJ2-5, with TRBD1 matching over 7 bases. This CDR3 comprises 16 residues. Germline V gene data show CDR1 as SGHRS and CDR2 as YFSETQ. The ends lost 4 bases at V and 0 bases at J; junction bases unmatched: 9. CDR3 region: CASSARDSWYQETQYF. The CDR3 bases are TGCGCCAGCAGCGCCCGGGACAGCTGGTACCAAGAGACCCAGTACTTC.

V gene TRBV5-1 combines with J gene TRBJ2-6; TRBD1 aligns across 10 bases. This CDR3 spans 19 amino acids. CDR1 is SGHRS and CDR2 is YFSETQ in the germline V gene. Unmatched junction bases numbered 11, after V lost 4 bases and J lost 1 base. The CDR3 nucleotides are TGCGCCAGCAGCGCAATTACGGGACAGGGGATTTCTGGGGCCAACGTCCTGACTTTC. It translates to CASSAITGQGISGANVLTF.

The rearrangement joins TRBV28 to TRBJ1-5; 11 bases are a match to TRBD1. V lost 5 bases to trimming and J lost 0 bases; unmatched junction nucleotides: 9. CDR1 is MDHEN and CDR2 is SYDVKM in the germline V gene. The CDR3 is made up of 18 amino acids. Here the CDR3 DNA reads TGTGCCAGCAGTGCCCTGGACAGGGGGCAACGTAGCAATCAGCCCCAGCATTTT. Residues: CASSALDRGQRSNQPQHF.

The rearrangement links TRBV7-8 to TRBJ2-7; 11 positions agree with TRBD2. Trimming cost V 3 bases and J 6 bases; bases outside gene matches: 10. The CDR3 is made up of 16 amino acids. The germline V gene has CDR1 SGHVS and CDR2 FQNEAQ. This CDR3 is CASSFTMGLAAAEQYF. The CDR3 DNA reads as TGTGCCAGCAGCTTCACGATGGGACTAGCGGCAGCCGAGCAGTACTTC.

The chain couples TRBV30 to TRBJ2-2, with 14 nucleotides matching TRBD2. The CDR3 length is 18 residues. Losses at the gene ends were 1 base for V and 4 bases for J; bases not matched to a gene: 8. The germline gives CDR1 GTSNPN, CDR2 SVGIG (reference sequence). The CDR3 DNA reads as TGTGCCTGGAGTGCCGAGACTAGCGGGAGGGAGGCCACCGGGGAGCTGTTTTTT. Translated: CAWSAETSGREATGELFF.

This chain joins TRBV19 and TRBJ1-1; a possible D gene is TRBD1 (6 bases). The CDR3 extends over 14 amino acids. CDR1 LNHDA and CDR2 SQIVND come from the germline V gene (reference sequence). The ends were cut back, 5 bases at V and 1 base at J, with 11 bases in the middle. The CDR3 reads CASSSWTANTEAFF. The CDR3 DNA is TGTGCCAGTAGTTCCTGGACAGCGAACACTGAAGCTTTCTTT.

The chain carries TRBV19 and TRBJ2-2; D is possibly TRBD1 (6 bases). The CDR3 has 13 amino acids. CDR1 and CDR2 (germline): LNHDA, SQIVND (reference sequence). V lost 5 bases and J lost 6, with 10 bases in between. CDR3 nucleotides: TGTGCCAGTAGTCAGGGGCGCGCCGGGGAGCTGTTTTTT. It specifies CASSQGRAGELFF.

This chain connects TRBV7-6 to TRBJ2-1; 9 nucleotides line up with TRBD1. The CDR3 is 15 amino acids. CDR1 and CDR2 (germline): SGHVS, FNYEAQ. Trimming removed 5 bases from V and 6 bases from J; junction bases left unmatched: 8. The CDR3 sequence is CASSQPGTGPNEQFF. In DNA, the CDR3 is TGTGCCAGCAGCCAACCCGGGACAGGGCCCAATGAGCAGTTCTTC.

The V and J genes are TRBV27 and TRBJ1-3, with D maybe TRBD1 (6 bases). The CDR3 totals 15 residues. Between the trimmed V and J ends, which lost 3 bases and 3 bases, there was a span of 12 bases. The V gene's germline CDR1 is MNHEY and CDR2 SMNVEV (reference sequence). The CDR3 protein is CASSFSPGVGNTIYF. CDR3 sequence (DNA): TGTGCCAGCAGTTTCTCTCCAGGGGTTGGAAACACCATATATTTT.

The genes are TRBV28 and TRBJ2-6; the D gene is possibly TRBD1 (6 bases). The CDR3 length is 15 residues. V lost 7 bases and J 4 bases, leaving 14 bases between the germline ends. Germline V gene sequence: CDR1 MDHEN, CDR2 SYDVKM. In nucleotides, the CDR3 is TGTGCCAGCAAGGGCAGGGGATACGGGGCCAACGTCCTGACTTTC. It yields the protein CASKGRGYGANVLTF.

The chain uses TRBV5-6 and TRBJ1-1; D is perhaps TRBD1 (6 bases). This CDR3 region has 16 residues. V was trimmed by 4 bases and J by 6 bases, leaving 22 bases between them. Germline V gene lookup returns CDR1 SGHDT and CDR2 YYEEEE. The CDR3 here is CASSAGASGVKAEAFF. Here the CDR3 DNA reads TGTGCCAGCAGCGCAGGGGCGAGCGGGGTTAAGGCTGAAGCTTTCTTT.

This clone turned up a few times. The V and J genes are TRBV5-4 and TRBJ1-1; TRBD1 matches 8 bases. The CDR3 has 16 amino acids. Germline V gene data show CDR1 as SGHNT and CDR2 as YYREEE (reference sequence). Losses at the gene ends were 2 bases for V and 1 base for J; bases not matched to a gene: 7. The CDR3 reads CASSFPRTGSNTEAFF. CDR3 coding DNA: TGTGCCAGCAGCTTCCCGCGGACAGGGTCGAACACTGAAGCTTTCTTT. The whole variable domain, remainder taken from reference TRBV5-4 and TRBJ1-1, is ETGVTQSPTHLIKTRGQQVTLRCSSQSGHNTVSWYQQALGQGPQFIFQYYREEENGRGNFPPRFSGLQFPNYSSELNVNALELDDSALYLCASSFPRTGSNTEAFFGQGTRLTVV.

The J gene is TRBJ1-5, the V gene TRBV7-3; D unresolved. Trimming took 4 bases from V and 0 from J, leaving 7 bases between them. CDR1 is SGHTA and CDR2 is FQGTGA in the germline V gene. The length of the CDR3 is 14 residues. The CDR3 here is CASSSHYSNQPQHF. CDR3 nucleotide sequence: TGTGCCAGCAGCTCGCACTATAGCAATCAGCCCCAGCATTTT.

This clone was seen a single time. V usage is TRBV28 and J usage is TRBJ1-4, with D hard to call. The CDR3 has 11 amino acids. CDR1 and CDR2 (germline): MDHEN, SYDVKM. The V end lost 2 bases, the J end lost 8 bases, and 3 bases lay between the germline ends. This chain's CDR3 is CASSLEEKLFF. CDR3 sequence (DNA): TGTGCCAGCAGTTTAGAGGAAAAACTGTTTTTT. The whole variable domain, filled in from reference TRBV28 and TRBJ1-4, reads DVKVTQSSRYLVKRTGEKVFLECVQDMDHENMFWYRQDPGLGLRLIYFSYDVKMKEKGDIPEGYSVSREKKERFSLILESASTNQTSMYLCASSLEEKLFFGSGTQLSVL.

The chain couples TRBV5-1 to TRBJ2-7; D is unresolved. This CDR3 has 14 amino acids. The V end was cut by 0 bases, the J end by 3 bases, with 10 bases between. Germline V CDR1 and CDR2: SGHRS, YFSETQ. The CDR3 DNA reads TGCGCCAGCAGCTTGGGGCAGAACCGCTACGAGCAGTACTTC. Translating it yields CASSLGQNRYEQYF.

The rearrangement joins TRBV4-2 to TRBJ2-1; D is undetermined. CDR1 and CDR2 from the germline V gene are LGHNA and YNFKEQ. V dropped 0 bases and J dropped 10 bases, with 13 bases sitting between them. CDR3 length equals 14 residues. Here the CDR3 DNA reads TGTGCCAGCAGCCAAGACCCGACTTACGGCGAGCAGTTCTTC. This codes for CASSQDPTYGEQFF.

The CDR3 protein is CASSLSGQGLNSPLHF. Written as DNA, the CDR3 is TGCGCCAGCAGCCTGAGCGGACAGGGTCTAAATTCACCCCTCCACTTT. V and J are TRBV5-1 and TRBJ1-6, with 8 bases lining up with TRBD1. The CDR3 covers 16 residues. Unmatched junction bases numbered 10, after V lost 4 bases and J lost 7 bases. Germline assignment: CDR1 SGHRS and CDR2 YFSETQ.

The V and J genes are TRBV5-1 and TRBJ2-6; no clear D gene. Germline values: CDR1 SGHRS, CDR2 YFSETQ. V was clipped by 2 bases and J by 2 bases, with 8 bases between them. The CDR3 runs to 15 residues. CDR3 sequence reads: CASSFSDAGANVLTF. As DNA, the CDR3 is TGCGCCAGCAGCTTTAGTGATGCTGGGGCCAACGTCCTGACTTTC.

V gene TRBV2 combines with J gene TRBJ1-1; the D gene is possibly TRBD1 (5 bases). Germline assignment: CDR1 SNHLY and CDR2 FYNNEI. The CDR3 spans 13 residues. Trimming pared 5 bases from V and 4 bases from J, leaving 11 bases between. The CDR3 loop is CASSTFGGTEAFF. Here the CDR3 DNA reads TGTGCCAGCAGTACGTTCGGGGGCACTGAAGCTTTCTTT.

The gene calls are TRBV5-1 and TRBJ2-1; D gene unclear. Trimming shortened V by 1 base and J by 9 bases, and 5 bases separated the two germline ends. The CDR3 has 11 residues. Germline V gene lookup returns CDR1 SGHRS and CDR2 YFSETQ. CDR3 DNA sequence: TGCGCCAGCAGCTTGAGTAGTGAGCAGTTCTTC. Translation: CASSLSSEQFF.

The J gene is TRBJ2-3, the V gene TRBV4-3; 11 positions match TRBD1. This CDR3 contains 17 residues. CDR1 LGHNA and CDR2 YSLEER come from the germline V gene. V dropped 4 bases and J dropped 4; count of bases not matched to a gene: 10. CDR3 coding DNA: TGCGCCAGCAGCCGTCAGTTCCGGACAGGGGGCGCAGATACGCAGTATTTT. Encoded protein: CASSRQFRTGGADTQYF.